This is a list of T cell receptor beta chains from one sample in a study of regulatory T cells in long-lasting Graves disease. TCRdb passed the multiplex PCR reads through MiXCR, listing each CDR3 protein once. The profile shows 400,000 to 500,000 distinct CDR3 sequences, 15% to 20% of them singletons. These data also featured in a second study, about T cells in Graves' hyperthyroidism and ophthalmopathy.

The sequencing here drew on peripheral blood mononuclear cells (PBMCs), taken at new diagnosis, from a patient treated with antithyroid drugs. Every receptor here comes from a woman aged 18-30 years with Graves disease. The conserved cysteine and the conserved F or W are not part of the CDR3 here. The order of the fields is CDR3 protein, V gene.

cdr3_aa: ASMKREALNEQF
v_call: TRBV2

cdr3_aa: ASSLIPADTQY
v_call: TRBV12-3/TRBV12-4

cdr3_aa: ASSIGSGDNEKLF
v_call: TRBV28

cdr3_aa: ATSRDGGLPTDTQY
v_call: TRBV15

cdr3_aa: AWRRTSGSTDTQY
v_call: TRBV30

cdr3_aa: SARSRGRLNEQY
v_call: TRBV20-1

cdr3_aa: ASRLDHYNEQF
v_call: TRBV28

cdr3_aa: ASRALLAGGTDTQY
v_call: TRBV6-2/TRBV6-3

cdr3_aa: AIMTSGLVQY
v_call: TRBV28

cdr3_aa: ASSYSSGQSSYNEQF
v_call: TRBV6-2/TRBV6-3

cdr3_aa: SVRPAGTSGYNEQF
v_call: TRBV20-1

cdr3_aa: ASSPDTVYGYT
v_call: TRBV18

cdr3_aa: SAQGISYNEQF
v_call: TRBV20-1

cdr3_aa: ASRRPGNGINSPLH
v_call: TRBV6-2/TRBV6-3

cdr3_aa: ASSLVGQIAYGYT
v_call: TRBV7-9

cdr3_aa: ASSFDRRETQY
v_call: TRBV12-3/TRBV12-4

cdr3_aa: ASSAWDANNYGYT
v_call: TRBV6-1

cdr3_aa: SARSEAAGGYEQY
v_call: TRBV20-1

cdr3_aa: ASSLYSGVDTDTQY
v_call: TRBV11-2

cdr3_aa: VSSPGRGEPGNIQY
v_call: TRBV5-1

cdr3_aa: ASSLPGLAGSFEQY
v_call: TRBV5-1

cdr3_aa: ASSLQRAGGYNEQF
v_call: TRBV28

cdr3_aa: ASSQDNRRNQPQH
v_call: TRBV4-3

cdr3_aa: ASRATGFGGAYEQY
v_call: TRBV2

cdr3_aa: ARLPKGYEQY
v_call: TRBV10-1

cdr3_aa: ASGTSRSTDTQY
v_call: TRBV28

cdr3_aa: ASSPGGVKETQY
v_call: TRBV7-8

cdr3_aa: ASSRAGGGWNTEAF
v_call: TRBV19

cdr3_aa: ASSLTGGPGEQY
v_call: TRBV9

cdr3_aa: ASNVNSNQPQH
v_call: TRBV28

cdr3_aa: ASSEDEREGGELF
v_call: TRBV6-1

cdr3_aa: ASSQNEKLF
v_call: TRBV4-1

cdr3_aa: VSRGGPTDEKLF
v_call: TRBV24-1

cdr3_aa: ASSLQGGYT
v_call: TRBV12-3/TRBV12-4

cdr3_aa: ASSLRTSGRYNEQF
v_call: TRBV13